Reported below is one T cell receptor beta chain. Its specific antigen is unknown. No quality values exist for individual bases; no much larger clone is one base distant. This specimen comes from a study of blood T cell repertoires in COVID-19 (dated by TCRdb to 2020 to 2021). Turning to the overall study: For ImmuneRACE Cohort 3, a participant was defined as recovered based on two consecutive negative NP/OP PCR tests, clearance by a healthcare professional, or resolution of symptoms. Collaborator samples came from the United States, Italy and Spain and covered acute and convalescent phases of COVID-19. The prospective study material was composed of cDNA or gDNA derived from T cells, B-cell-depleted T cells, or PBMCs. The dataset comprised deeply sampled blood TCRbeta repertoires from subjects exposed to, actively infected with, or recovered from COVID-19. The repertoires were released in a freely available public database meant as a resource for research on the immune response to SARS-CoV-2. The samples were drawn from the first 160 participants of the ongoing ImmuneRACE study and from roughly 1,300 subjects provided by 6 global collaborators. Nearly every sample came with metadata listing a de-identified subject ID, COVID-19 status, age in years and sex. Where available, HLA class I and class II types were obtained from metadata supplied by the sample provider rather than from assay-based typing.

Reading the germline V gene gives CDR1 KGHSH and CDR2 LQKENI. After removal of 6 bases from V and 4 bases from J, the junction retains 4 bases not matched to a gene. The CDR3 runs 15 amino acids, cysteine and phenylalanine included. CDR3 DNA is the only sequence kept; it has 45 bases, read in frame from the first base. Broad study findings and their caveats: How much clinical and demographic metadata was included differed by source and by participant, and the metadata was provided uncurated.

TCRbeta CDR3 regions were amplified from genomic DNA using the immunoSEQ Assay, a bias-controlled multiplex PCR. Regarding the original processing steps: Nucleated cell counts per sample were estimated from amplification of reference gene primers within the assay. To quantify the absolute abundance of each unique TCRbeta CDR3 rearrangement, sequence reads were collapsed and filtered. For each sample, productive Simpson clonality was calculated by taking the square root of Simpson's diversity index across productive rearrangements. In its TCRdb copy, this immuneACCESS table keeps in-frame sequences only and misses some clones. Where compared with another copy, unresolved V genes explain less than half of these, and the others have no known cause. V and J calls and clone size follow that table, whereas D and trimming were derived from the DNA. The sample has about 140,000 clones on record, 75% to 90% of them singletons. Of the sample, more than 3% falls within the top ten clones.

Participants in the prospective study were enrolled through a virtual design, were aged about 18 to 100 years, and lived in approximately 25 United States geographic areas. In the prospective study, cohorts were assigned on the basis of participant-reported clinical history obtained from a screening survey and a study questionnaire. In the prospective study, whole blood, serum and a nasopharyngeal or oropharyngeal swab were collected from each participant by mobile phlebotomists. Over a roughly 2-month period, participants in the prospective study had the option of providing additional blood draws and questionnaires. Before DNA extraction, prospective study blood samples were shipped either frozen or at room temperature.

The chain uses TRBV18 and TRBJ2-3; 13 bases in the middle match TRBD2. The sequence was obtained from a man aged 50-60 years in a cohort exposed to, infected with or recovered from COVID-19 (not recorded which). The specimen was PBMCs or T cells enriched from blood (not recorded which). The DNA is as follows: TGTGCCAGCTCTCCGACTAGCGGGAGGTCAGATACGCAGTATTTT. Its coded protein is CASSPTSGRSDTQYF.